The TCR beta chain described here comes from a study of breast tumors, draining lymph nodes, adjacent tissues. Using its own MiXCR run on the multiplex PCR reads, TCRdb lists one record per CDR3 protein. The sample lists tens of thousands of distinct CDR3 sequences, less than 65% occurring once. Study-wide points: Luminal-like breast cancer showed significantly greater tumor-nontumor repertoire similarity than basal-like breast cancer did.

Comment on this clonotype: Antigen: not known.

The CDR3 runs to 15 residues. Germline-derived CDR1 and CDR2 are SGHRS and YFSETQ. Losses at the gene ends were 1 base for V and 4 bases for J; bases not matched to a gene: 4. The chain joins TRBV5-1 to TRBJ2-7, with 11 bases fitting TRBD2. Sample: breast tumor tissue. The TCR sequence derives from a female donor with breast cancer. Some clones in this sample may be carry-over from other donors' samples. The CDR3 DNA is TGCGCCAGCAGCTTGAAGTCTAGCGGGAGGTACGAGCAGTACTTC. Translated, it gives CASSLKSSGRYEQYF.